The T cell receptor (beta chain) under discussion was sequenced for a study of blood T cell repertoires in COVID-19. About the research overall: Specimens from acute and convalescent COVID-19 originated in the United States, Italy and Spain. T cells, B-cell-depleted T cells, or PBMCs provided the cDNA or gDNA that served as material.

In the original workflow: Amplified reference gene primers provided the basis for estimating nucleated cell counts. Clones were sequenced by immunoSEQ multiplex PCR, and TCRdb holds only the in-frame ones, with some missing. V, J and clone size are those of that table, while D and trimming were read from the DNA. Among about 140,000 clones listed, 80% to 85% were seen once. The V gene end was trimmed by 1 base and the J gene end by 4 bases; junction bases not matched to a gene: 9. Germline V lookup: CDR1 GTSNPN, CDR2 SVGIG (reference sequence). CDR3 length equals 15 residues. Sequenced input: peripheral blood. This sequence was found in a woman aged 80 or older with acute or convalescent COVID-19. This chain links TRBV30 with TRBJ1-1; 7 bases agree with TRBD1. The CDR3 DNA reads as TGTGCCTGGAGTGCGAAGGGCAGGGGGTTCACTGAAGCTTTCTTT. Translating it yields CAWSAKGRGFTEAFF.